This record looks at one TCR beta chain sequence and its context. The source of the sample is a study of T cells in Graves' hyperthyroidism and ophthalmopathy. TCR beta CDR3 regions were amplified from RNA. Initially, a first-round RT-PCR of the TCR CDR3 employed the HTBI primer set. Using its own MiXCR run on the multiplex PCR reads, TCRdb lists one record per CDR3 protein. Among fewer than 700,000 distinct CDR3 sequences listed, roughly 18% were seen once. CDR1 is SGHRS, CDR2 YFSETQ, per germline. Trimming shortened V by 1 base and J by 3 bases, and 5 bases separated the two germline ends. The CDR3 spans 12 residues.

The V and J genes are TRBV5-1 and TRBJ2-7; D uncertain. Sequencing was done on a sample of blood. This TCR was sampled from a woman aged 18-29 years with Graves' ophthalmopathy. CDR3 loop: CASSLYGYEQYF. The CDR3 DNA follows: TGCGCCAGCAGCTTGTATGGCTACGAGCAGTACTTC.